This T cell receptor (beta chain) derives from a study of blood T cells in healthy people across ages. Germline-derived CDR1 and CDR2 are LGHNA and YNFKEQ. With 3 bases clipped from V and 0 bases from J, the junction kept 11 bases outside the gene matches. The CDR3 contains 18 residues. Next came a second PCR, run for about 6 to 12 cycles, which used a sample-barcoded 5' primer along with a J-beta primer mix. In TCRdb, the 5' RACE reads were re-called with MiXCR into one record per CDR3 protein. The sample has 800,000 to 900,000 distinct CDR3 sequences, under 80% seen once. The chain links TRBV4-2 to TRBJ1-5, with 7 bases lining up with TRBD1. The receptor was derived from a man aged 25-45 years in good health. Sample: blood. This chain's CDR3 is CASSQSYRGGYSNQPQHF. In DNA, the CDR3 is TGTGCCAGCAGCCAGTCTTACAGGGGAGGGTATAGCAATCAGCCCCAGCATTTT.